This TCR beta chain came from a study of cytomegalovirus exposure and HLA in healthy donors. PCR used 60 Vbeta primers and 13 Jbeta primers. TCRdb's copy holds only in-frame clones and misses some; the assay was immunoSEQ multiplex PCR. The sample includes more than 150,000 clones, 75% to 90% of them seen just once. Study-level points and caveats: Using a false discovery rate of 0.05, a later analysis showed that fewer than 20,000 TCR beta sequences were associated with HLA alleles. Three chains linked to CMV were shown in vitro to be specific for CMV antigens.

The CDR3 totals 15 residues. J was trimmed by 7 bases and V by 4 bases; bases with no gene match: 7. Germline assignment: CDR1 SGHNT and CDR2 YYREEE (reference sequence). Worth noting for this clone: Its specificity is not known.

The sample was PBMCs. The genes are TRBV5-4 and TRBJ1-6; TRBD1 aligns across 8 bases. The TCR sequence derives from a man aged 35 to 55 in good health and CMV-seropositive. CDR3 amino acids: CASSPRTGSNSPLHF. DNA of the CDR3: TGTGCCAGCAGCCCACGGACAGGGTCGAATTCACCCCTCCACTTT.